This TCR beta chain comes out of a study of blood T cell repertoires in COVID-19. For the study at large: Both acute and convalescent COVID-19 samples were obtained from the United States, Italy and Spain. PBMCs, B-cell-depleted T cells, or T cells were the source of the cDNA or gDNA that made up the material.

Authors' data handling: Researchers report that nucleated cell counts were estimated from reference gene primer amplification. TCRdb's copy holds only in-frame clones and misses some; the assay was immunoSEQ multiplex PCR. The V and J calls and clone size are taken from that table; D and trimming were inferred from the DNA. This table has about 440,000 clones, about 90% appearing once. This CDR3 comprises 14 residues. Looked up from germline, CDR1 is SGHAT and CDR2 is FQDESV (reference sequence). V lost 3 bases and J 3 bases, leaving 11 bases between the germline ends. Symptom resolution, clearance, or two negative PCRs marked the recovered donors of Cohort 3.

The TCR sequence derives from a man between 18 and 35 years old who had recovered from COVID-19. The genes are TRBV11-1 and TRBJ1-1; D remains ambiguous. Sequenced input: PBMCs or T cells enriched from blood (not recorded which). CDR3 sequence: CASSLALRDTEAFF. The CDR3 nucleotides are TGTGCCAGCAGCTTGGCCCTACGGGACACTGAAGCTTTCTTT.